This TCR beta chain was retrieved from a study of shared clonotypes between healthy human individuals (dated by TCRdb to between 2020 and 2021). General notes on the study: A couple of women and a few men aged 18 to 49 years were included in the cohort. To estimate repertoire size and how much clonotypes are shared between individuals, the study performed deep sequencing of blood TCR repertoires from roughly five healthy adults. To increase sequencing depth and limit assay-specific biases, different laboratories used diverse techniques to prepare libraries and sequence TCR repertoires. For each donor, three plates each were used for CD4 naive and CD4 memory, two plates were used for CD8 naive, and one plate was used for CD8 memory. Each donor's leukapheresis produced roughly between roughly 0.9 and 9 billion PBMCs. Overall results and qualifications from the work: Clonotypes shared by all four sorted-subset donors showed higher generation probabilities than non-shared clonotypes. When a few donors were compared, the shared fraction of clonotypes was around 5% for naive CD4, around 3.6% for naive CD8, 2.3% for memory CD4, and 0.35% to 0.4% for memory CD8. Because the study included only a small number of donors, the genetic and exposure-history diversity represented was limited. Naive subsets generally had larger estimated clonotype richness than memory subsets did. Pairwise subsampling indicated that sequencing depth was expected to affect the degree of clonotype sharing among donors. Even with the large sequencing depth, rarefaction of the sorted-subset datasets indicated that sequencing was incomplete. Sampling was restricted to blood, and TCR repertoires in tissue are likely to differ from TCR repertoires in blood.

Using the deep immunoSEQ assay, TCR CDR3 regions were amplified from genomic DNA by multiplex PCR. Extracted genomic DNA from each cell subset was spread evenly across all wells of several immunoSEQ 96-well plates, with each plate serving as a replicate. For sorted subsets, about 210 ng of genomic DNA, equivalent to some 30,000 T cell genomes, went into each replicate PCR. The purified libraries were quantified using a Qubit 3.0 fluorometer, sized with a Bioanalyzer 2100, and then quantified again using the KAPA Library Quantification kit. Every immunoSEQ 96-well plate was sequenced on a dedicated single-read 150-cycle Illumina NextSeq 550 flow cell. As for the authors' bioinformatics: Because the immunoSEQ output held only junctional sequences and lacked quality scores, the filtering could not match the filtering applied to full-length reads. To assign V/J genes and CDR3, sequences were annotated using PyIR, a Python wrapper for IgBLAST v1.9, with IMGT germline references. Reads were removed for weak V/J assignments (E-value above 1e-6), missing CDR3, stop codons, out-of-frame junctions, or ambiguous translated residues. V3J clonotypes were defined as sequences sharing the same inferred V gene, J gene, and CDR3 amino acid sequence. Percentage overlap between repertoires was computed as shared unique clonotypes divided by the size of the smaller repertoire. RTK rarefaction, the Chao1 estimator, and Recon v2.1 estimates of unobserved clonotypes were used to assess repertoire richness. Generation probabilities were computed with OLGA for all TCRbeta clonotypes obtained by the gDNA method from a handful of donors. Imported from immuneACCESS, the table was reduced by TCRdb to in-frame sequences with V and J called. These copies leave out some clones; in studies compared against another copy, an unresolved V gene accounts for under half, and the cause of the remainder is not known. The V and J calls and clone size are taken from that table; D and trimming were inferred from the DNA. Counted in this sample were 800,000 to 1,200,000 clones; approximately 78% of them appeared once. The ten largest clones add up to 0.4% to 0.55% of the sample.

This clone was detected once. It lacks a known antigen. No much larger clone is present one base from it, and per-base qualities are unavailable. The donors were healthy, HIV-negative adults who had no recently reported acute infections or vaccinations. All donors were Caucasian adults living in Nashville, Tennessee, USA. CD4+ T cells were enriched by magnetic negative selection, after which naive cells were positively selected on CD45RA and the negative fraction was taken as the memory subset. Blood was collected by leukapheresis, and PBMCs were isolated by Ficoll-Histopaque density gradient centrifugation and then cryopreserved in liquid nitrogen vapor phase. Purity and quantity of every magnetically sorted T cell population were checked by analytical flow cytometry. Genomic DNA was isolated from every sorted fraction and measured by UV absorbance on a Nanodrop 2000c. The CDR3 measures 13 amino acids from cysteine to phenylalanine. Just the 39-base CDR3 DNA is kept, in frame starting at base 1. V and J are truncated by 0 bases and 3 bases respectively, leaving an intervening sequence of 5 bases.

This receptor was obtained from a man aged 18 to 29 in good health. Some clones in this sample may be carry-over from other donors' samples. Sample: memory CD4+ T cells from PBMCs. The cell subset or site label here, explained by the study, means: CD45RA-negative fraction. The sequence is built from TRBV5-3 and TRBJ2-3; the D gene lacks a confident call. TRBV5-3 is an open reading frame whose function is uncertain. DNA sequence: TGTGCCAGAAGCTTGGGCCGGACAGATACGCAGTATTTT. Protein translation: CARSLGRTDTQYF.